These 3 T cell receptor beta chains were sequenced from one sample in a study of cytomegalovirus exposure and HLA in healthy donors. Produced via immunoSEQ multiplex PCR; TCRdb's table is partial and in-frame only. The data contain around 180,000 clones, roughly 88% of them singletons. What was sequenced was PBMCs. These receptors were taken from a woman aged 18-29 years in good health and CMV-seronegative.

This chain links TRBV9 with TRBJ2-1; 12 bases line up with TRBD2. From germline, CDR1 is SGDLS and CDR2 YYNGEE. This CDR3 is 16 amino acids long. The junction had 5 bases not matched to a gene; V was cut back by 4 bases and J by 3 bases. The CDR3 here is CASSPTSGRNYNEQFF. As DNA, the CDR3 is TGTGCCAGCAGCCCCACTAGCGGGAGGAACTACAATGAGCAGTTCTTC. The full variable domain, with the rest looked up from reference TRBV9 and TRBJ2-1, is DSGVTQTPKHLITATGQRVTLRCSPRSGDLSVYWYQQSLDQGLQFLIQYYNGEERAKGNILERFSAQQFPDLHSELNLSSLELGDSALYFCASSPTSGRNYNEQFFGPGTRLTVL.

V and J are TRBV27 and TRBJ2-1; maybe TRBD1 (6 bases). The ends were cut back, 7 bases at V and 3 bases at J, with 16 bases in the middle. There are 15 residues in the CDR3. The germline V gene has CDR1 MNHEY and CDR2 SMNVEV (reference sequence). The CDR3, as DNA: TGTGCCAGCACGCCGACCGGGACAAGCTACAATGAGCAGTTCTTC. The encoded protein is CASTPTGTSYNEQFF.

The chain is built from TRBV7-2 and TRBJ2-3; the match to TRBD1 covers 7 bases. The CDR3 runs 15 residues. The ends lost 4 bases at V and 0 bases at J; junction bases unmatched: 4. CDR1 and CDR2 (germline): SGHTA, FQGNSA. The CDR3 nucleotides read TGTGCCAGCAGCTCAATGACAGGGAGCACAGATACGCAGTATTTT. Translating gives CASSSMTGSTDTQYF.